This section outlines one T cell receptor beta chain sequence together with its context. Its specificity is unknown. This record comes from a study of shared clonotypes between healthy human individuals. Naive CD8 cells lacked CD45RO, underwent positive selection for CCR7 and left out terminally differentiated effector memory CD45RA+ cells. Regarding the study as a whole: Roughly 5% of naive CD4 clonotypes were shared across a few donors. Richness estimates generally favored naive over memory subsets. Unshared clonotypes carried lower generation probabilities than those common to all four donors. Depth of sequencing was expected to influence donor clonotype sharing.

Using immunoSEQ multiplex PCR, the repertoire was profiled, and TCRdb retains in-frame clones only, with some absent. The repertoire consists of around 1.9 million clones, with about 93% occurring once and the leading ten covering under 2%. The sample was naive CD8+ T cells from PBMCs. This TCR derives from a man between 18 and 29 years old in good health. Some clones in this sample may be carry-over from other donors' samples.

This CDR3 is CASSELGDTGELFF. DNA of the CDR3: TGTGCCAGCAGTGAATTGGGGGACACCGGGGAGCTGTTTTTT. The rearrangement links TRBV6-1 to TRBJ2-2, with D perhaps matching TRBD1 or TRBD2 (5 bases each). The CDR3 spans 14 residues. CDR1 is MNHNS, CDR2 SASEGT, per germline. V lost 2 bases, J lost 3 bases, and 7 bases lay in between.